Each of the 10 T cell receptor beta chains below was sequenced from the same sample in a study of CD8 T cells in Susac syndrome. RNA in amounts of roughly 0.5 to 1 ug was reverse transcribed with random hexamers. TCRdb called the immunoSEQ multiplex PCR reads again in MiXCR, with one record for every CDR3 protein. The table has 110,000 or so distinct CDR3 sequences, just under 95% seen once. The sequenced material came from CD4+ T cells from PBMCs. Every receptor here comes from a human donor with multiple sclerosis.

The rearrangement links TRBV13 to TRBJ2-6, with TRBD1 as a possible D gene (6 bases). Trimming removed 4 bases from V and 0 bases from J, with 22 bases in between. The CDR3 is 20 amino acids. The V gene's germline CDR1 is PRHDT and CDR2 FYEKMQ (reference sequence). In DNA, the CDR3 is TGTGCCAGCAGCTCCCACCCAAAGACAGGCTACGGCTCTGGGGCCAACGTCCTGACTTTC. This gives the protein CASSSHPKTGYGSGANVLTF.

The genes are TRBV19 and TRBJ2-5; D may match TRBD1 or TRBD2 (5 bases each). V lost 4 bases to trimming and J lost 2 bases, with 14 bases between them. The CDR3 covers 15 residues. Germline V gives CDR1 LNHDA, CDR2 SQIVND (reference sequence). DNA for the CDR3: TGTGCCAGTAGTAGGGCCGGGACGCGGCAAGAGACCCAGTACTTC. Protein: CASSRAGTRQETQYF.

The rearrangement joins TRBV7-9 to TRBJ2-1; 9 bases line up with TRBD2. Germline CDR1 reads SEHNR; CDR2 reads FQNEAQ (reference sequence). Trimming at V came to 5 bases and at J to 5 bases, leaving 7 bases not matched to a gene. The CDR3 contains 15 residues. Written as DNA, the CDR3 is TGTGCCAGCAGCCCGGGACTAGCATTTGACAATGAGCAGTTCTTC. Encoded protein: CASSPGLAFDNEQFF.

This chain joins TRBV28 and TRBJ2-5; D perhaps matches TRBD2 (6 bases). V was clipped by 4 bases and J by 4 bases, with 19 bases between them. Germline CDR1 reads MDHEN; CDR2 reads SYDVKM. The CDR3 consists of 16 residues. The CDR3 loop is CASSSSQRGGGETQYF. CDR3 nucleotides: TGTGCCAGCAGTTCCTCCCAGAGGGGAGGTGGAGAGACCCAGTACTTC.

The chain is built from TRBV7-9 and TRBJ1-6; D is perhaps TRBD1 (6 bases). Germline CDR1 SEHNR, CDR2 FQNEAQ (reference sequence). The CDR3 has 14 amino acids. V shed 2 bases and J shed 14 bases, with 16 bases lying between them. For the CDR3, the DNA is TGTGCCAGCAGCTTACCTCACAGGGACTCAGCCCTCCACTTT. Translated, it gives CASSLPHRDSALHF.

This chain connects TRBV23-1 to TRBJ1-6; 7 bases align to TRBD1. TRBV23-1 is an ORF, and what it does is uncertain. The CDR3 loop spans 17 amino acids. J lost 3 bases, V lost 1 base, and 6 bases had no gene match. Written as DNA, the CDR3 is TGCGCCAGCAGTCAATGGGACAGCCTCTACTATAATTCACCCCTCCACTTT. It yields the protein CASSQWDSLYYNSPLHF.

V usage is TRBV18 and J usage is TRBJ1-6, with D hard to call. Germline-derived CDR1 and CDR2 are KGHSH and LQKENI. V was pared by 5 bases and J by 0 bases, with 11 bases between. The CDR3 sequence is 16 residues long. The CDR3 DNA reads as TGTGCCAGCTCATCGGGGAAGAGCTCCTATAATTCACCCCTCCACTTT. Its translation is CASSSGKSSYNSPLHF. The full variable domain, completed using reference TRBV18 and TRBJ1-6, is NAGVMQNPRHLVRRRGQEARLRCSPMKGHSHVYWYRQLPEEGLKFMVYLQKENIIDESGMPKERFSAEFPKEGPSILRIQQVVRGDSAAYFCASSSGKSSYNSPLHFGNGTRLTVT.

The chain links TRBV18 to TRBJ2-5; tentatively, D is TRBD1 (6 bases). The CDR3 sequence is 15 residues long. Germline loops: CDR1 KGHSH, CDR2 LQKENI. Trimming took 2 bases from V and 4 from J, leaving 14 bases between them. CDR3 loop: CASSPATGRRETQYF. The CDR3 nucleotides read TGTGCCAGCTCACCAGCGACAGGACGGCGAGAGACCCAGTACTTC.

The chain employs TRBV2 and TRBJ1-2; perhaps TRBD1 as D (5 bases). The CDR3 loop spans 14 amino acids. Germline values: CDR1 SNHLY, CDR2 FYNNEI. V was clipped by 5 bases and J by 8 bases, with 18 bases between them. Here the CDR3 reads CASSYRPRIQGYTF. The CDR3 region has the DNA TGTGCCAGCAGTTACAGGCCCCGAATTCAGGGCTACACCTTC. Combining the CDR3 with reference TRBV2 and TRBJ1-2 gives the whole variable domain EPEVTQTPSHQVTQMGQEVILRCVPISNHLYFYWYRQILGQKVEFLVSFYNNEISEKSEIFDDQFSVERPDGSNFTLKIRSTKLEDSAMYFCASSYRPRIQGYTFGSGTRLTVV.

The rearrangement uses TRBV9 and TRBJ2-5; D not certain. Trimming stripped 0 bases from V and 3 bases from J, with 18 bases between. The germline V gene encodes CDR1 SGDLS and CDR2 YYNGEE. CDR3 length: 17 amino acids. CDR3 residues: CASSVGHSFGSEETQYF. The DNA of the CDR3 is TGTGCCAGCAGCGTAGGTCACAGCTTCGGGTCGGAAGAGACCCAGTACTTC. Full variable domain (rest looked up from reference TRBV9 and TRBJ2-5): DSGVTQTPKHLITATGQRVTLRCSPRSGDLSVYWYQQSLDQGLQFLIQYYNGEERAKGNILERFSAQQFPDLHSELNLSSLELGDSALYFCASSVGHSFGSEETQYFGPGTRLLVL.